These 30 T cell receptor beta chains came from one sample sequenced in a study of control samples from healthy donors and cancer patients. Assay: immunoSEQ multiplex PCR; the TCRdb copy retains only in-frame clones and omits some. This table holds over 100,000 clones, approximately 88% found once. Sequences were obtained from blood. All receptors derive from a man aged 35-49 years in good health.

This clone was recorded a few times. The V gene is TRBV7-9, the J gene TRBJ1-5; TRBD1 matches at 9 bases. The V and J ends lost 1 base and 0 bases, in that order; junction bases with no gene match: 7. Germline V gene data show CDR1 as SEHNR and CDR2 as FQNEAQ (reference sequence). The CDR3 runs 18 residues. The CDR3 bases are TGTGCCAGCAGCTTAGGGGGACAGGGTGGATCTAGCAATCAGCCCCAGCATTTT. Translated: CASSLGGQGGSSNQPQHF.

This chain joins TRBV24-1 and TRBJ2-7; D not certain. There are 15 residues in the CDR3. CDR1 is KGHDR, CDR2 SFDVKD, per germline. Between the trimmed V and J ends, which lost 2 bases and 0 bases, there was a span of 10 bases. The CDR3 here is CATSDSTMSSYEQYF. CDR3 sequence (DNA): TGTGCCACCAGTGATTCTACCATGAGCTCCTACGAGCAGTACTTC.

V usage is TRBV24-1 and J usage is TRBJ2-6, with 8 nucleotides matching TRBD1. The CDR3 contains 20 residues. The V and J ends lost 5 bases and 0 bases, in that order; junction bases with no gene match: 14. Germline values: CDR1 KGHDR, CDR2 SFDVKD. CDR3 amino acids: CATSAWTGRNPSSGANVLTF. The CDR3 region has the DNA TGTGCCACCAGTGCATGGACAGGGCGGAACCCCAGCTCTGGGGCCAACGTCCTGACTTTC.

This chain links TRBV15 with TRBJ2-7, with 8 bases matching TRBD1. Germline V gives CDR1 LNHNV, CDR2 YYDKDF (reference sequence). V lost 0 bases, J lost 3 bases, and 13 bases stayed unmatched. The CDR3 contains 18 residues. The CDR3 sequence is CATSREIPRTGMVYEQYF. As DNA, the CDR3 is TGTGCCACCAGCAGAGAAATCCCGCGGACAGGGATGGTCTACGAGCAGTACTTC.

The gene calls are TRBV6-2 or TRBV6-3 and TRBJ1-2; D unclear. Trimming stripped 6 bases from V and 3 bases from J, with 2 bases between. The CDR3 length is 10 residues. Germline V gene lookup returns CDR1 MNHEY and CDR2 SVGEGT. The CDR3 loop is CASSHYGYTF. The CDR3 DNA sequence: TGTGCCAGCAGCCACTATGGCTACACCTTC.

The chain combines TRBV7-8 with TRBJ1-5; possible D gene TRBD1, 6 bases. Trimming stripped 1 base from V and 0 bases from J, with 10 bases between. Germline-derived CDR1 and CDR2 are SGHVS and FQNEAQ. The CDR3 length is 16 residues. CDR3 sequence (DNA): TGTGCCAGCAGCTTAGGGGACATCCATAGCAATCAGCCCCAGCATTTT. This gives the protein CASSLGDIHSNQPQHF.

The chain joins TRBV6-1 to TRBJ2-3; weak D call: TRBD2 (6 bases). The CDR3 extends over 17 amino acids. Germline V CDR1 and CDR2: MNHNS, SASEGT. The germline V and J ends were trimmed by 3 bases and 4 bases, with 20 bases remaining between them. The CDR3 loop reads CASSELRAGLFPDTQYF. Written as DNA, the CDR3 is TGTGCCAGCAGTGAGTTGCGAGCGGGCCTATTTCCAGATACGCAGTATTTT.

The V and J genes are TRBV18 and TRBJ2-1; 12 bases match TRBD1. Per the germline V gene, CDR1 is KGHSH and CDR2 is LQKENI. Losses at the gene ends were 2 bases for V and 8 bases for J; bases not matched to a gene: 10. This CDR3 comprises 17 residues. CDR3 sequence: CASSPGSQGQGAYEQFF. CDR3 nucleotide sequence: TGTGCCAGCTCACCAGGGAGTCAGGGACAGGGGGCCTATGAGCAGTTCTTC.

The V and J genes are TRBV27 and TRBJ2-3; 9 bases agree with TRBD2. The CDR3 has 16 residues. V trimming: 8 bases; J trimming: 1 base; junction bases outside the gene matches: 10. Germline V gene data show CDR1 as MNHEY and CDR2 as SMNVEV (reference sequence). The CDR3: CASGRPGGGGTDTQYF. CDR3 bases: TGTGCCAGCGGACGCCCTGGCGGGGGGGGCACAGATACGCAGTATTTT.

V usage is TRBV6-2 or TRBV6-3 and J usage is TRBJ2-7, with TRBD1 identical over 7 bases. The CDR3 loop spans 13 amino acids. The junction had 2 bases not matched to a gene; V was cut back by 2 bases and J by 4 bases. CDR1 MNHEY and CDR2 SVGEGT come from the germline V gene. CDR3 sequence: CASSYDREYEQYF. The CDR3 DNA sequence: TGTGCCAGCAGTTACGACAGGGAGTACGAGCAGTACTTC.

This clone was counted a few times. The chain carries TRBV6-5 and TRBJ1-2, with D tentatively TRBD1 (5 bases). Germline values: CDR1 MNHEY, CDR2 SVGAGI. CDR3 size: 15 residues. Trimming took 7 bases from V and 6 from J, leaving 21 bases between them. Here the CDR3 reads CASNPTRWGRDGYTF. The CDR3 region has the DNA TGTGCCAGCAACCCGACAAGATGGGGGAGGGATGGCTACACCTTC.

The chain links TRBV4-1 to TRBJ1-4; TRBD1 agrees at 7 bases. Losses at the gene ends were 10 bases for V and 8 bases for J; bases not matched to a gene: 13. This CDR3 is 14 amino acids long. The V gene's germline CDR1 is MGHRA and CDR2 YSYEKL. The CDR3 is CATSRTGTWEKLFF. The CDR3 bases are TGCGCCACGAGTAGGACAGGTACTTGGGAAAAACTGTTTTTT.

This rearrangement joins TRBV7-2 to TRBJ2-2; D is undetermined. Germline-derived CDR1 and CDR2 are SGHTA and FQGNSA. The V end lost 6 bases, the J end lost 5 bases, and 7 bases lay between the germline ends. The CDR3 consists of 12 residues. The DNA of the CDR3 is TGTGCCAGCAGAGACCCAACCGGGGAGCTGTTTTTT. Protein product: CASRDPTGELFF.

The chain couples TRBV6-5 to TRBJ1-2; D may be TRBD1 (6 bases). This CDR3 is 14 amino acids long. V was clipped by 6 bases and J by 0 bases, with 11 bases between them. From germline, CDR1 is MNHEY and CDR2 SVGAGI. CDR3 region: CASSRDTPNYGYTF. Written as DNA, the CDR3 is TGTGCCAGCAGCCGGGACACCCCTAACTATGGCTACACCTTC.

To note about this clone: Other DNA sequences in this specimen translate into the identical CDR3. The V and J genes are TRBV14 and TRBJ1-2; D uncertain. The CDR3 consists of 13 residues. Germline V gene lookup returns CDR1 SGHDN and CDR2 FVKESK. V lost 4 bases and J lost 5, with 11 bases in between. The CDR3, as DNA: TGTGCCAGCAGCCCCCAGGACCGATATGGCTACACCTTC. This codes for CASSPQDRYGYTF.

The V and J genes are TRBV7-3 and TRBJ1-1; 11 bases fit TRBD1. The CDR3 length is 14 residues. Germline assignment: CDR1 SGHTA and CDR2 FQGTGA. V dropped 2 bases and J dropped 4; count of bases not matched to a gene: 0. Here the CDR3 DNA reads TGTGCCAGCAGCTTAGGACAGGGGGCCACTGAAGCTTTCTTT. Translation: CASSLGQGATEAFF.

The V and J genes are TRBV24-1 and TRBJ1-1, with D possibly being TRBD1 (6 bases). Trimming took 2 bases from V and 4 from J, leaving 13 bases between them. CDR1 and CDR2 from the germline V gene are KGHDR and SFDVKD. The CDR3 runs to 15 residues. DNA for the CDR3: TGTGCCACCAGTGATTCACAGGGTGGAGGCACTGAAGCTTTCTTT. Translating it yields CATSDSQGGGTEAFF.

This chain links TRBV5-1 with TRBJ2-7, with no clear D. CDR3 length: 15 residues. Looked up from germline, CDR1 is SGHRS and CDR2 is YFSETQ. V gave up 4 bases and J gave up 0 bases, with 14 bases separating them. The CDR3 nucleotides read TGCGCCAGCAGCCCTGCTAACGCAGCCTCCTACGAGCAGTACTTC. Its translation is CASSPANAASYEQYF. The whole variable domain, filled in from reference TRBV5-1 and TRBJ2-7, reads KAGVTQTPRYLIKTRGQQVTLSCSPISGHRSVSWYQQTPGQGLQFLFEYFSETQRNKGNFPGRFSGRQFSNSRSEMNVSTLELGDSALYLCASSPANAASYEQYFGPGTRLTVT.

V usage is TRBV2 and J usage is TRBJ1-6; TRBD1 might be the D (5 bases). This CDR3 comprises 14 residues. Germline V gene sequence: CDR1 SNHLY, CDR2 FYNNEI. The V end was cut by 5 bases, the J end by 6 bases, with 11 bases between. CDR3 in amino acids: CASSKQVTNSPLHF. The CDR3 bases are TGTGCCAGCAGTAAACAGGTGACTAATTCACCCCTCCACTTT.

CDR3 amino acids: CASSLRGGSYGYTF. CDR3 bases: TGTGCCAGCAGTTTACGAGGGGGCAGCTATGGCTACACCTTC. The chain employs TRBV27 and TRBJ1-2; 7 positions agree with TRBD1. The CDR3 covers 14 residues. Per germline, CDR1 MNHEY and CDR2 SMNVEV (reference sequence). The V and J ends lost 2 bases and 4 bases, in that order; junction bases with no gene match: 4.

The rearrangement links TRBV5-1 to TRBJ2-7, with TRBD1 matching 9 bases. The CDR3 runs to 15 residues. V shed 4 bases, J shed 3 bases, and the junction held 8 bases outside the gene matches. CDR1 and CDR2 (germline): SGHRS, YFSETQ. In nucleotides, the CDR3 is TGCGCCAGCAGCCTGGGCGGGACAGGGATCTACGAGCAGTACTTC. Amino acids: CASSLGGTGIYEQYF.

As DNA, the CDR3 is TGTGCCAGCAGTCCAACCGGACAGTTGAACTATGGCTACACCTTC. Amino acid sequence: CASSPTGQLNYGYTF. The rearrangement uses TRBV6-2 or TRBV6-3 and TRBJ1-2; a possible D gene is TRBD1 (6 bases). This CDR3 has 15 residues. Germline V lookup: CDR1 MNHEY, CDR2 SVGEGT. V was cut by 5 bases and J by 2 bases, with 15 bases left in between.

The J gene is TRBJ1-1, the V gene TRBV7-2; D uncertain. The germline V gene has CDR1 SGHTA and CDR2 FQGNSA. V gave up 5 bases and J gave up 0 bases, with 16 bases separating them. The CDR3 extends over 16 amino acids. The CDR3 protein is CASSPMGRNMNTEAFF. CDR3 nucleotides: TGTGCCAGCAGCCCCATGGGCAGGAATATGAACACTGAAGCTTTCTTT.

This clone has just one count. The rearrangement joins TRBV7-3 to TRBJ2-3; 12 nucleotides line up with TRBD2. This CDR3 has 16 residues. V was pared by 5 bases and J by 0 bases, with 3 bases of the junction left unmatched. Germline values: CDR1 SGHTA, CDR2 FQGTGA. CDR3 loop: CASSTGTSGSTDTQYF. CDR3 bases: TGTGCCAGCAGCACCGGGACTAGCGGGAGCACAGATACGCAGTATTTT. The full variable domain, its missing parts supplied by reference TRBV7-3 and TRBJ2-3, is GAGVSQTPSNKVTEKGKYVELRCDPISGHTALYWYRQSLGQGPEFLIYFQGTGAADDSGLPNDRFFAVRPEGSVSTLKIQRTERGDSAVYLCASSTGTSGSTDTQYFGPGTRLTVL.

V usage is TRBV5-1 and J usage is TRBJ2-1; 15 nucleotides agree with TRBD2. The CDR3 is made up of 17 amino acids. The V gene's germline CDR1 is SGHRS and CDR2 YFSETQ. The V gene end was trimmed by 4 bases and the J gene end by 5 bases; junction bases not matched to a gene: 7. The CDR3 coding sequence is TGCGCCAGCAGCCCGACCGGGACTAGCGGGGGGAACAATGAGCAGTTCTTC. Translation: CASSPTGTSGGNNEQFF.

The sample holds one count of this clone. The genes are TRBV18 and TRBJ1-4; D gene ambiguous. The CDR3 contains 15 residues. Germline V gene data show CDR1 as KGHSH and CDR2 as LQKENI. The ends were cut back, 3 bases at V and 0 bases at J, with 8 bases in the middle. The CDR3 region has the DNA TGTGCCAGCTCACCGGCAGAGGCAACTAATGAAAAACTGTTTTTT. The encoded protein is CASSPAEATNEKLFF. Variable domain in full (rest from reference TRBV18 and TRBJ1-4): NAGVMQNPRHLVRRRGQEARLRCSPMKGHSHVYWYRQLPEEGLKFMVYLQKENIIDESGMPKERFSAEFPKEGPSILRIQQVVRGDSAAYFCASSPAEATNEKLFFGSGTQLSVL.

CDR3 nucleotide sequence: TGTGCCAGTAGTACCCGACAGGGAGTGGGGGGTGATGAGCAGTTCTTC. Its protein product is CASSTRQGVGGDEQFF. The chain couples TRBV19 to TRBJ2-1; a weak D match, TRBD1 (7 bases). Trimming took off 4 bases at V and 8 bases at J, with 21 bases between the two ends. The CDR3 runs to 16 residues. Germline values: CDR1 LNHDA, CDR2 SQIVND (reference sequence).

The V gene is TRBV7-9, the J gene TRBJ1-5; tentative D call: TRBD1 (5 bases). CDR1 is SEHNR and CDR2 is FQNEAQ in the germline V gene (reference sequence). The length of the CDR3 is 13 residues. Trimming shortened V by 5 bases and J by 7 bases, and 12 bases separated the two germline ends. CDR3 sequence (DNA): TGTGCCAGCAGCAAGACAGAGTTACAGCCCCAGCATTTT. Its translation: CASSKTELQPQHF.

In this sample, this clone turned up once. The chain employs TRBV2 and TRBJ1-3, with a possible D match to TRBD1 (5 bases). V was shortened by 8 bases and J by 0 bases, with 14 bases between the two germline ends. The CDR3 length is 15 residues. Germline CDR1 SNHLY, CDR2 FYNNEI. For the CDR3, the DNA is TGTGCCAGCGTGGGACGTGTTAGCTCTGGAAACACCATATATTTT. Protein product: CASVGRVSSGNTIYF.

The chain joins TRBV9 to TRBJ1-4; D possibly corresponds to TRBD1 (6 bases). Trimming pared 3 bases from V and 0 bases from J, leaving 15 bases between. Looked up from germline, CDR1 is SGDLS and CDR2 is YYNGEE. The CDR3 runs 17 residues. The CDR3 sequence: CASSDRGGIATNEKLFF. Written as DNA, the CDR3 is TGTGCCAGCAGCGACCGAGGGGGTATCGCAACTAATGAAAAACTGTTTTTT.